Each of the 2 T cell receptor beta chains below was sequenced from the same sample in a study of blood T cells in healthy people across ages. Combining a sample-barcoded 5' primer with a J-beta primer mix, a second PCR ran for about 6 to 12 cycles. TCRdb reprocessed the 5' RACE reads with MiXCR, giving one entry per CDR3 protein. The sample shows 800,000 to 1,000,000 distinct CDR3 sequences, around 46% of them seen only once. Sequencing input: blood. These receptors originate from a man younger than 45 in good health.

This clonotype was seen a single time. The CDR3 region is CASNTPGQGRGETQYF. The CDR3 DNA reads TGTGCCAGCAACACCCCGGGGCAGGGGAGAGGGGAGACCCAGTACTTC. This chain connects TRBV28 to TRBJ2-5; tentatively, D is TRBD1 (6 bases). CDR1 is MDHEN, CDR2 SYDVKM, per germline. V lost 7 bases, J lost 5 bases, and 23 bases lay in between. The CDR3 totals 16 residues.

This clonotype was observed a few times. The DNA of the CDR3 is TGTGCCAGCAGCCACCGTCCGGCAGTACCGTATGGCTACACCTTC. It yields the protein CASSHRPAVPYGYTF. V gene TRBV28 combines with J gene TRBJ1-2; no clear D gene. The CDR3 contains 15 residues. Trimming stripped 6 bases from V and 5 bases from J, with 19 bases between. The germline CDR1 and CDR2 sequences are MDHEN and SYDVKM.